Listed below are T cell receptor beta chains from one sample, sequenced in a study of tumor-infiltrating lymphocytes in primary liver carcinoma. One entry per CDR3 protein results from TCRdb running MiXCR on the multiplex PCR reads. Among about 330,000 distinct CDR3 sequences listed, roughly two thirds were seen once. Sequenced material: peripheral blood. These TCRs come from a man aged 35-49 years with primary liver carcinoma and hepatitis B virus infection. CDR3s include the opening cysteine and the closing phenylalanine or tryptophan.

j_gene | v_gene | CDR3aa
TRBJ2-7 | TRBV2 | CASSDTWYEQYF
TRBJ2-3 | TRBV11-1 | CASNNELSSTDTQYF
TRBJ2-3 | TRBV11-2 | CASSSPSGGRYTDTEYF
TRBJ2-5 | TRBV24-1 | CATSDWQKTQYF
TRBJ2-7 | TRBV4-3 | CASSQGRLAGAHEQYF
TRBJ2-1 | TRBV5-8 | CASSLIGGAYNEQFF
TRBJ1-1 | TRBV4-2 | CAGSQGRYPNTEAFF
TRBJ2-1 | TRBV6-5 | CVSSNGRGGDELFF
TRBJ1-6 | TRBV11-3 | CASSLEGTGNSPLHF
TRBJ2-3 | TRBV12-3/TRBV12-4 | CSSSSLAGQYF
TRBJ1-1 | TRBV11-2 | CASSLDQVLTEAFF
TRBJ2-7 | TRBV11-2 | CAGSLDGRPSYEQYF
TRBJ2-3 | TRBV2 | CASSAGTSGNTDTQYF
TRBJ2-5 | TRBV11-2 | CASSLFREGGENQYF
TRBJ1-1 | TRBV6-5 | CASSPPPGIATEAFF
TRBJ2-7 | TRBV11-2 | CASSAQGYEVYF
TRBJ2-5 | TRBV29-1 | CSERESGETHYF
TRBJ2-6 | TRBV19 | CASSKTATGANVQTF
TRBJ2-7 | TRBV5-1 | CASSGTGKLGEQYF
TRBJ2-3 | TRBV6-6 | CASSYLGGLGDTQYF
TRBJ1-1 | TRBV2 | CASQRGGGQMNTEAFF
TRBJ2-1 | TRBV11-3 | CASSLFDSDEQFF
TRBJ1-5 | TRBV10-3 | CAISQPGGQPQHF
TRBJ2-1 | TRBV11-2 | CASSLAGLAGDVEQFF
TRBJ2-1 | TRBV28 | CARSSPRTSSSWEQFF
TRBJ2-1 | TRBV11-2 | CARSIAGISYNGQFF
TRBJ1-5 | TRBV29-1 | CSVRQDSNRPQHF
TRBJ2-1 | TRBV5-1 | CASSLKEEGLANEQFF
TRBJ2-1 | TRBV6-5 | CASESDNGSRNEQFF
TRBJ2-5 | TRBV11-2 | CARSIARLALGEKETQYF
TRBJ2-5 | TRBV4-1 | CASSQGTGGVETQYF
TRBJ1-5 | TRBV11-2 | CTSSLDGGTGTGPQHF
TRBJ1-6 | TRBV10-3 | CAISERSDSPLHF
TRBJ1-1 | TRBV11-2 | CAGSLSRDRGRASF
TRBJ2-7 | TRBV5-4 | CASSLVGEGEQYF
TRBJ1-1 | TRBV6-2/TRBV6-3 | CASRRTGYNTEAFF
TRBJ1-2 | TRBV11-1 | CASGPTDTHYCYTF
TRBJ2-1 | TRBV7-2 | CASNIPGAYNEQFF
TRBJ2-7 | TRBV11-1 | CANSPRLAGNYEQYF
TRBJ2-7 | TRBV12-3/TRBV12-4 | CASSFPVSGSGDYEQYF
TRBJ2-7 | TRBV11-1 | CASSLGKFYGQYF
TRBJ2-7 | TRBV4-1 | CASSQGDNSYGQYF
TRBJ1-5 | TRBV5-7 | CASSLEGEISNQPQHF
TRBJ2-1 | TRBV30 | CAWSWVDAYNEQFF
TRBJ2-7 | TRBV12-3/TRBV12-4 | CASSLRRGGSYEQYF
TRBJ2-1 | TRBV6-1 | CASSEARQGRNEQFF
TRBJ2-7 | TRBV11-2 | CASSTQVGNEQYF
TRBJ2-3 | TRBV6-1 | CASGEAGTELASTDTQYF
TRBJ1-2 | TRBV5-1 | CASSLARGAWSGYTF